The rows below give T cell receptor beta chains drawn from one sample of a study of control samples from healthy donors and cancer patients. The assay was immunoSEQ multiplex PCR, and TCRdb's table has in-frame clones only and misses some. The table lists about 190,000 clones, about 90% of them singletons. Sequenced material: blood. All receptors come from a man in his thirties or forties in good health. Both conserved end residues are part of each CDR3. The D gene is left open where the match is weak. A clone size is listed for some rows: how often the clone was seen (once, few, many), or a class if it is expanded.

d_gene: NA
j_gene: TRBJ2-4
abundance: NA
v_gene: TRBV7-8
CDR3nt: TGTGCCAGCAGCTCAATAGGGACTGCTCTAGCCAAAAACATTCAGTACTTC
CDR3aa: CASSSIGTALAKNIQYF

d_gene: TRBD2
j_gene: TRBJ2-1
abundance: few
v_gene: TRBV25-1
CDR3nt: TGTGCCAGCAGTGAAGGACTAGCGGGGACAGCGTGGTTCTTC
CDR3aa: CASSEGLAGTAWFF

d_gene: NA
j_gene: TRBJ2-7
abundance: NA
v_gene: TRBV6-6
CDR3nt: TGTGCCAGCAGAGGCCGGGACGAGCAGTACTTC
CDR3aa: CASRGRDEQYF

d_gene: NA
j_gene: TRBJ2-1
abundance: NA
v_gene: TRBV19
CDR3nt: TGTGCCAGTAGTTCAGGACAGCTGGACAATGAGCAGTTCTTC
CDR3aa: CASSSGQLDNEQFF

d_gene: TRBD1
j_gene: TRBJ2-5
abundance: NA
v_gene: TRBV5-1
CDR3nt: TGCGCCAGCAGCCAGGACAGGGGTGATAGAGAGACCCAGTACTTC
CDR3aa: CASSQDRGDRETQYF

d_gene: TRBD1
j_gene: TRBJ2-3
abundance: NA
v_gene: TRBV7-9
CDR3nt: TGTGCCAGCAGCTTAGGACAGGGGCCCACAGATACGCAGTATTTT
CDR3aa: CASSLGQGPTDTQYF

d_gene: NA
j_gene: TRBJ2-3
abundance: NA
v_gene: TRBV7-8
CDR3nt: TGTGCCAGCATCGCGGGGAAGGCGACAGATACGCAGTATTTT
CDR3aa: CASIAGKATDTQYF

d_gene: NA
j_gene: TRBJ2-1
abundance: NA
v_gene: TRBV5-1
CDR3nt: TGCGCCAGCAGCTTGGAGTCTCCTTACAATGAGCAGTTCTTC
CDR3aa: CASSLESPYNEQFF

d_gene: NA
j_gene: TRBJ1-1
abundance: NA
v_gene: TRBV11-2
CDR3nt: TGTGCCAGCAGCTCCCACGTCGGCTTCCGGGATCCCTTT
CDR3aa: CASSSHVGFRDPF

d_gene: NA
j_gene: TRBJ1-5
abundance: NA
v_gene: TRBV3-1/TRBV3-2
CDR3nt: TGTGCCAGCAGAGAAGGAGGCCCTAGAGGGCAGCCCCAGCATTTT
CDR3aa: CASREGGPRGQPQHF

d_gene: TRBD1
j_gene: TRBJ1-5
abundance: NA
v_gene: TRBV27
CDR3nt: TGTGCCAGCAGTCCCCCAGGGGGCGTTTTGCCCCAGCATTTT
CDR3aa: CASSPPGGVLPQHF

d_gene: TRBD1
j_gene: TRBJ1-2
abundance: NA
v_gene: TRBV4-1
CDR3nt: TGCGCCAGCAGCCAGCCGCTAGTCCGGGACAGGGGAGGCTATGGCTACACCTTC
CDR3aa: CASSQPLVRDRGGYGYTF

d_gene: NA
j_gene: TRBJ2-7
abundance: NA
v_gene: TRBV4-1
CDR3nt: TGCGCCAGCAGCCAAGGTCAGGGACCGACGCGGGAGCAGTACTTC
CDR3aa: CASSQGQGPTREQYF

d_gene: NA
j_gene: TRBJ1-6
abundance: NA
v_gene: TRBV30
CDR3nt: TGTGCCTGGAGTCCAGGGTCGTCCTATAATTCACCCCTCCACTTT
CDR3aa: CAWSPGSSYNSPLHF

d_gene: TRBD2
j_gene: TRBJ2-7
abundance: NA
v_gene: TRBV27
CDR3nt: TGTGCCAGCAGTTCCATGGGGGGGAACTACGAGCAGTACTTC
CDR3aa: CASSSMGGNYEQYF

d_gene: NA
j_gene: TRBJ1-6
abundance: NA
v_gene: TRBV11-3
CDR3nt: TGTGCCAGCAGCTTCCAGGAGGGACCGTCTAATTCACCCCTCCACTTT
CDR3aa: CASSFQEGPSNSPLHF

d_gene: TRBD1
j_gene: TRBJ1-6
abundance: NA
v_gene: TRBV5-1
CDR3nt: TGCGCCAGCAGCCCGGGACAGGGGGTGGGTTCACCCCTCCACTTT
CDR3aa: CASSPGQGVGSPLHF

d_gene: TRBD2
j_gene: TRBJ2-2
abundance: NA
v_gene: TRBV9
CDR3nt: TGTGCCAGCAGCGCAGGACTAGCGGGGGGATTTACCGGGGAGCTGTTTTTT
CDR3aa: CASSAGLAGGFTGELFF

d_gene: TRBD1
j_gene: TRBJ2-1
abundance: NA
v_gene: TRBV27
CDR3nt: TGTGCCAGCAGTTCTCCATCACAGGGGCCCTACAATGAGCAGTTCTTC
CDR3aa: CASSSPSQGPYNEQFF

d_gene: TRBD1
j_gene: TRBJ2-2
abundance: NA
v_gene: TRBV11-3
CDR3nt: TGTGCCAGCAGCACTGGGACAGGGGATAACACCGGGGAGCTGTTTTTT
CDR3aa: CASSTGTGDNTGELFF

d_gene: NA
j_gene: TRBJ2-5
abundance: NA
v_gene: TRBV7-9
CDR3nt: TGTGCCAGCAGCTTAGCCGGGGGATTACAAGAGACCCAGTACTTC
CDR3aa: CASSLAGGLQETQYF

d_gene: NA
j_gene: TRBJ2-7
abundance: many
v_gene: TRBV5-1
CDR3nt: TGCGCCAGCAGCTTGGCCGGGGCCTATGATTACGAGCAGTACTTC
CDR3aa: CASSLAGAYDYEQYF

d_gene: NA
j_gene: TRBJ2-3
abundance: NA
v_gene: TRBV7-9
CDR3nt: TGTGCCAGCAGCCATACTACGGGGGGACAAAGCACAGATACGCAGTATTTT
CDR3aa: CASSHTTGGQSTDTQYF

d_gene: TRBD1
j_gene: TRBJ2-3
abundance: once
v_gene: TRBV27
CDR3nt: TGTGCCAGCAGTTACGACAGGGGAAGTACAGATACGCAGTATTTT
CDR3aa: CASSYDRGSTDTQYF

d_gene: TRBD1
j_gene: TRBJ2-1
abundance: NA
v_gene: TRBV10-1
CDR3nt: TGCGCCAGCAGTGAAAGGTCCCCGGGACAGTTCTACAATGAGCAGTTCTTC
CDR3aa: CASSERSPGQFYNEQFF

d_gene: TRBD2
j_gene: TRBJ2-1
abundance: NA
v_gene: TRBV4-1
CDR3nt: TGCGCCAGCAGCCAAGGGGGGGGTAGCTACAATGAGCAGTTCTTC
CDR3aa: CASSQGGGSYNEQFF

d_gene: TRBD1
j_gene: TRBJ2-3
abundance: once
v_gene: TRBV19
CDR3nt: TGTGCCAGTAGTGCCAACCGGGACAGGGTGGCAGATACGCAGTATTTT
CDR3aa: CASSANRDRVADTQYF

d_gene: TRBD1
j_gene: TRBJ1-5
abundance: NA
v_gene: TRBV6-6
CDR3nt: TGTGCCAGCAGTCCTTGGACAGGCGGTGGAATAGGCAATCAGCCCCAGCATTTT
CDR3aa: CASSPWTGGGIGNQPQHF

d_gene: NA
j_gene: TRBJ1-5
abundance: NA
v_gene: TRBV18
CDR3nt: TGTGCCAGCTCACAGGCGGGAAATCAGCCCCAGCATTTT
CDR3aa: CASSQAGNQPQHF

d_gene: NA
j_gene: TRBJ2-2
abundance: NA
v_gene: TRBV29-1
CDR3nt: TGCAGCGTTGAAAATGCAGGGCCCGGGGAGCTGTTTTTT
CDR3aa: CSVENAGPGELFF

d_gene: NA
j_gene: TRBJ1-5
abundance: NA
v_gene: TRBV10-2
CDR3nt: TGCGCCAGCAGTGAGGGGACAAATAGCAATCAGCCCCAGCATTTT
CDR3aa: CASSEGTNSNQPQHF

d_gene: NA
j_gene: TRBJ1-2
abundance: NA
v_gene: TRBV27
CDR3nt: TGTGCCAGCAGTGTATACAGGGAGGGTGGCTACACCTTC
CDR3aa: CASSVYREGGYTF

d_gene: NA
j_gene: TRBJ2-3
abundance: NA
v_gene: TRBV13
CDR3nt: TGTGCCAGCAGCTTAGGGCAGGGAACAGATACGCAGTATTTT
CDR3aa: CASSLGQGTDTQYF

d_gene: NA
j_gene: TRBJ2-1
abundance: NA
v_gene: TRBV5-1
CDR3nt: TGCGCCAGCAGCTACGGACTACGAACAGGACCAAGGGGACTTTACAATGAGCAGTTCTTC
CDR3aa: CASSYGLRTGPRGLYNEQFF